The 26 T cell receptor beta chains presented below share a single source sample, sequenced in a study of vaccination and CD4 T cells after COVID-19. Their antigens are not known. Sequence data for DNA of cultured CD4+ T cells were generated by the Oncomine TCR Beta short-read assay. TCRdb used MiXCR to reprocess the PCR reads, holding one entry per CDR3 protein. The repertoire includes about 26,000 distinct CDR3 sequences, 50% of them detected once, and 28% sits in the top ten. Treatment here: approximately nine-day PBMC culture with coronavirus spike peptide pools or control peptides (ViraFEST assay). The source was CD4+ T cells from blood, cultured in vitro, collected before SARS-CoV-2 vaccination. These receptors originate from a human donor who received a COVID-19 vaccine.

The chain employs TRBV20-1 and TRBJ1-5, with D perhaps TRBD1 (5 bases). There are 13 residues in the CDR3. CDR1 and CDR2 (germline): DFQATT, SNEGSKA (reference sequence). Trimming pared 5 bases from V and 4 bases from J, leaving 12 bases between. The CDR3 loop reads CSAARQRNQPQHF. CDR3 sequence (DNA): TGCAGTGCTGCCAGACAGAGGAATCAGCCCCAGCATTTT.

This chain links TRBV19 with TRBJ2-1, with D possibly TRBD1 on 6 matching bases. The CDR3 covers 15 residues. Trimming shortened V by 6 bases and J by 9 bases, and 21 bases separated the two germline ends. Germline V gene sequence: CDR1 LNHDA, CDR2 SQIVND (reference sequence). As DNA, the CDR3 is TGTGCCAGTAGCCCCCAGGGGACAAGAAGTGGTGAGCAGTTCTTC. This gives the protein CASSPQGTRSGEQFF.

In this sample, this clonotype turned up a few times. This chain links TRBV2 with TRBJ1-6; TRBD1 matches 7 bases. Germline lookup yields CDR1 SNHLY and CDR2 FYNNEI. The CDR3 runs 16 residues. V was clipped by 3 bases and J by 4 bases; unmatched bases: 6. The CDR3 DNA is TGTGCCAGCAGTGATGGGGGGGGACAGTATAATTCACCCCTCCACTTT. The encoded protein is CASSDGGGQYNSPLHF.

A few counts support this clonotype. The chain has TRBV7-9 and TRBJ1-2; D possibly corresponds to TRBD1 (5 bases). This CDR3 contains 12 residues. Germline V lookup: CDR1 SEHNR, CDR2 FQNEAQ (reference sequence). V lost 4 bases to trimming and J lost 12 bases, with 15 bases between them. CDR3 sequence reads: CASSSREGANTF. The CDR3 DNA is TGTGCCAGCAGCTCACGGGAAGGGGCGAACACCTTC. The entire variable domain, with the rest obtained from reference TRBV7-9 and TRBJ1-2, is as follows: DTGVSQNPRHKITKRGQNVTFRCDPISEHNRLYWYRQTLGQGPEFLTYFQNEAQLEKSRLLSDRFSAERPKGSFSTLEIQRTEQGDSAMYLCASSSREGANTFGSGTRLTVV.

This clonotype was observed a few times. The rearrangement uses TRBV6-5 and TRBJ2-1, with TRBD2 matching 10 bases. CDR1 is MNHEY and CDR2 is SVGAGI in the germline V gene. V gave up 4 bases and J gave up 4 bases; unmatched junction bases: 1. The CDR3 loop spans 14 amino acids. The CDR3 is CASSLLAGYNEQFF. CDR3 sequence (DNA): TGTGCCAGCAGTTTACTAGCGGGATACAATGAGCAGTTCTTC.

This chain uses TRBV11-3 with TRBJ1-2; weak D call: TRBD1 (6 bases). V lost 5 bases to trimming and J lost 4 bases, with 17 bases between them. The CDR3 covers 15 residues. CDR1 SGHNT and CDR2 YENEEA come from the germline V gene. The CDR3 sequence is CASSASQGKAYGYTF. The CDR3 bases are TGTGCCAGCAGCGCCTCTCAGGGGAAGGCCTATGGCTACACCTTC.

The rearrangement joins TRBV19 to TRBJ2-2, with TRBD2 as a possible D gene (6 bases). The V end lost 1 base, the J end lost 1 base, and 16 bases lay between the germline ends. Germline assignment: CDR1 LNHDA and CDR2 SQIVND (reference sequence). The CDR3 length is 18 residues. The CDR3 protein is CASSIVPAGRMNTGELFF. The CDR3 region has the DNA TGTGCCAGTAGTATAGTGCCGGCAGGGAGGATGAACACCGGGGAGCTGTTTTTT.

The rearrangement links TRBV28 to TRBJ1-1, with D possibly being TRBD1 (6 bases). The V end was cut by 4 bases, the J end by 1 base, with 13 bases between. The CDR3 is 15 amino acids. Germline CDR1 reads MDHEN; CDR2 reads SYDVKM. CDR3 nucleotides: TGTGCCAGCAGTTCCCAAGACAGGCCGAACACTGAAGCTTTCTTT. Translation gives CASSSQDRPNTEAFF.

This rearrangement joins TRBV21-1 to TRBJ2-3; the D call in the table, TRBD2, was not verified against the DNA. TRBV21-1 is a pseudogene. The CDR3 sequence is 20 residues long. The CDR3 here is CASSKRERAGGQPRTDTQYF. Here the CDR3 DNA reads TGTGCCAGCAGCAAAAGAGAAAGGGCGGGGGGGCAACCCCGCACAGATACGCAGTATTTT.

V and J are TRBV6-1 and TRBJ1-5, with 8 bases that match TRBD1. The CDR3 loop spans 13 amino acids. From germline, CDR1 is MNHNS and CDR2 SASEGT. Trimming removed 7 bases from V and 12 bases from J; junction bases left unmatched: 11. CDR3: CASNVGQGRIQHF. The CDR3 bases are TGTGCCAGCAACGTAGGACAGGGTCGAATCCAGCATTTT.

The CDR3 spells CASIIEGGEAYYGYTF. The CDR3 bases are TGTGCCAGCATAATAGAAGGGGGCGAAGCGTACTATGGCTACACCTTC. This rearrangement joins TRBV2 to TRBJ1-2, with TRBD1 matching 7 bases. This CDR3 is built from 16 residues. Trimming cost V 7 bases and J 3 bases; bases outside gene matches: 14. The V gene's germline CDR1 is SNHLY and CDR2 FYNNEI.

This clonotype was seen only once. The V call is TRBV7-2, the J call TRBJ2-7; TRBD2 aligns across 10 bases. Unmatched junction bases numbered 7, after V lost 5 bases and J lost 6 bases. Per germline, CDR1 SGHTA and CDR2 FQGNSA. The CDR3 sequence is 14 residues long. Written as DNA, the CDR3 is TGTGCCAGCAGCCAAGTCCTAGCGGGGGCCGAGCAGTACTTC. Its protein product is CASSQVLAGAEQYF.

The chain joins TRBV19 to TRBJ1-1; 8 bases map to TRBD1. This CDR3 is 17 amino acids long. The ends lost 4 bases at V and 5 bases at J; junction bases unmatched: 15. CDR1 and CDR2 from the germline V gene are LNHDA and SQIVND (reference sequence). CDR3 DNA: TGTGCCAGTAGTAGAGTAATGGGACAGGCGGGGGGGACTGAAGCTTTCTTT. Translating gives CASSRVMGQAGGTEAFF.

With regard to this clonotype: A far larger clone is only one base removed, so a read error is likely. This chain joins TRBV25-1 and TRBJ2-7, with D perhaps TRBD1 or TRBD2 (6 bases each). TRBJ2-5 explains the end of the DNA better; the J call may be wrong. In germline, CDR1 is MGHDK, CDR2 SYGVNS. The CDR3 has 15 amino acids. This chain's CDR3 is CASSEPRGAGGTQYF. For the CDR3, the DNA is TGTGCCAGCAGTGAACCGAGGGGGGCAGGAGGGACCCAGTACTTC.

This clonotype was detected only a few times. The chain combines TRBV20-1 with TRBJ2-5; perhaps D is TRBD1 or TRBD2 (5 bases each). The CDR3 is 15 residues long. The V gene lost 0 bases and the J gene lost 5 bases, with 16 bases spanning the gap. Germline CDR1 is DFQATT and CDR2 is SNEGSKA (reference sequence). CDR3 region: CSARDRGGSRETQYF. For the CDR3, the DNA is TGCAGTGCTAGAGATAGGGGTGGGAGTAGGGAGACCCAGTACTTC.

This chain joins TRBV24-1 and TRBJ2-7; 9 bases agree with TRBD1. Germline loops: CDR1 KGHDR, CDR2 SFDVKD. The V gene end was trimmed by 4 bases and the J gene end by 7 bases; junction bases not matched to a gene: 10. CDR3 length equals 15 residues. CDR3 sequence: CATSDSGTGSREQYF. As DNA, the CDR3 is TGTGCCACCAGTGACTCCGGGACAGGGTCTAGGGAGCAGTACTTC.

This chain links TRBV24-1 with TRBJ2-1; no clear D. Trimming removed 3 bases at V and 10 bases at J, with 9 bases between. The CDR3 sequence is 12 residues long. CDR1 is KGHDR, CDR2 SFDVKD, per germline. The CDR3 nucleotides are TGTGCCACCAGTGATGTCATAGGGGAGCAGTTCTTC. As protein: CATSDVIGEQFF.

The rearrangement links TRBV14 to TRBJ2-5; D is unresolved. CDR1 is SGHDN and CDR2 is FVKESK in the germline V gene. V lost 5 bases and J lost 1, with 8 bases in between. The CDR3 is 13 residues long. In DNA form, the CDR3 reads TGTGCCAGCAGCGCGTTGGTCCAAGAGACCCAGTACTTC. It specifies CASSALVQETQYF.

CDR3 sequence: CASSEAGGDEKLFF. CDR3 coding DNA: TGTGCCAGCAGTGAAGCAGGGGGCGATGAAAAACTGTTTTTT. The V gene is TRBV2, the J gene TRBJ1-4; TRBD1 matches at 7 bases. CDR1 and CDR2 (germline): SNHLY, FYNNEI. The V gene end was trimmed by 0 bases and the J gene end by 6 bases; junction bases not matched to a gene: 1. CDR3 length: 14 amino acids.

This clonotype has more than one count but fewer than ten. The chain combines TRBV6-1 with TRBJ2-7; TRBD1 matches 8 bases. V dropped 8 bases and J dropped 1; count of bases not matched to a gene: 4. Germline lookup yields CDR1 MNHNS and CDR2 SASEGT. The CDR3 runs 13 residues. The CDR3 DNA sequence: TGTGCCAGCGTGAGGGACAGGTCCTACGAGCAGTACTTC. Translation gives CASVRDRSYEQYF.

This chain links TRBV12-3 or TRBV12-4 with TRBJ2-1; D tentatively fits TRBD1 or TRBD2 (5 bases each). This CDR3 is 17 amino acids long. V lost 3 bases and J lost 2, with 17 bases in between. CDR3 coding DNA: TGTGCCAGCAGTTTTAGAGGGTCCGGGACCACCTACAATGAGCAGTTCTTC. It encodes CASSFRGSGTTYNEQFF.

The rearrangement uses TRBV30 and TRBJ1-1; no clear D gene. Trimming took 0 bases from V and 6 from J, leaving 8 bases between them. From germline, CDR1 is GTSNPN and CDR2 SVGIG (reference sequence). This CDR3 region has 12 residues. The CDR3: CAWSVPRPEAFF. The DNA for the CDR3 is TGTGCCTGGAGTGTACCCCGCCCTGAAGCTTTCTTT.

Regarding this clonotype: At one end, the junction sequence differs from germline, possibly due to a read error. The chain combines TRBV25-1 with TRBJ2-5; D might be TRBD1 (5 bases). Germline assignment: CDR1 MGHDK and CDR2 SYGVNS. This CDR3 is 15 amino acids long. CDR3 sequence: CASRESSGARETQYF. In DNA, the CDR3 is TGTGCCAGCAGGGAATCAAGTGGGGCGCGGGAGACCCAGTACTTC.

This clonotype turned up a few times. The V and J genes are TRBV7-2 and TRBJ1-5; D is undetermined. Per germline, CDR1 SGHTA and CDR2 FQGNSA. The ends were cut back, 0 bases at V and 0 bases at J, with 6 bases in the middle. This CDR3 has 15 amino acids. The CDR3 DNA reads TGTGCCAGCAGCTTAGCGCGTGGTAGCAATCAGCCCCAGCATTTT. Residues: CASSLARGSNQPQHF.

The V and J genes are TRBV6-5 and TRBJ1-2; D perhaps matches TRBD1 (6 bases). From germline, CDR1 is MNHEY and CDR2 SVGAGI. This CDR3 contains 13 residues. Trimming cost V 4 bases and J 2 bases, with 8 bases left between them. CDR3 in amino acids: CASSSQGNYGYTF. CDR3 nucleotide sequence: TGTGCCAGCAGTTCCCAGGGGAACTATGGCTACACCTTC.

CDR3 nucleotide sequence: TGTGCCAGCAGTTTTGTCGGGGGGACTGGAAACACCATATATTTT. Amino acids: CASSFVGGTGNTIYF. The rearrangement links TRBV27 to TRBJ1-3, with D tentatively TRBD1 (5 bases). Germline CDR1 is MNHEY and CDR2 is SMNVEV (reference sequence). The V and J ends lost 3 bases and 2 bases respectively, with 11 bases between them. The CDR3 runs 15 residues.